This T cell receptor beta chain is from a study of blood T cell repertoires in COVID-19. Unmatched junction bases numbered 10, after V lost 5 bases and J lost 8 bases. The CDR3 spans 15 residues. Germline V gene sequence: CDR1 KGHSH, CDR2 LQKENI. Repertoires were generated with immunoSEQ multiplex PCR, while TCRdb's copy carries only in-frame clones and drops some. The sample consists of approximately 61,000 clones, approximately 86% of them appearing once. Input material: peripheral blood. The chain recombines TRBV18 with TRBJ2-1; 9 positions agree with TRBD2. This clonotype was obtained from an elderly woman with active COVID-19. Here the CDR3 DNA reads TGTGCCAGCTCAGGAAACCGGCTAGCGGGGTATGAGCAGTTCTTC. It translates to CASSGNRLAGYEQFF.